This passage covers 23 T cell receptor beta chains from one sample sequenced in a study of blood T cell repertoires in COVID-19. Here immunoSEQ multiplex PCR was the method, and the copy in TCRdb shows in-frame clones only, minus some. The table lists 20,000 to 30,000 clones, about 81% of them singletons. Source material: peripheral blood. These receptors were collected from a woman aged 70-85 years with COVID-19, enrolled during active disease.

The chain has TRBV7-2 and TRBJ2-5; 13 positions match TRBD2. The length of the CDR3 is 15 residues. Per the germline V gene, CDR1 is SGHTA and CDR2 is FQGNSA. J gave up 7 bases and V 5 bases, and 7 bases lay outside the gene matches. CDR3 bases: TGTGCCAGCAGCACTAGCGGGGGGGCGGTCGCGACCCAGTACTTC. Its protein is CASSTSGGAVATQYF.

Notes on this clone: At the DNA level, this CDR3 is encoded by other sequences in the same sample as well. The genes are TRBV4-2 and TRBJ2-1; a possible D gene is TRBD2 (5 bases). The V end was cut by 1 base, the J end by 3 bases, with 10 bases between. This CDR3 contains 15 residues. Germline V gene data show CDR1 as LGHNA and CDR2 as YNFKEQ. The CDR3 DNA follows: TGTGCCAGCAGCCAAGGGGTTGGGAGCTACAATGAGCAGTTCTTC. Translation: CASSQGVGSYNEQFF.

This clone has more than one count but fewer than ten. The chain links TRBV5-4 to TRBJ1-4; 7 bases are a match to TRBD1. Germline V gene sequence: CDR1 SGHNT, CDR2 YYREEE (reference sequence). Trimming cost V 4 bases and J 4 bases; bases outside gene matches: 10. This CDR3 is 16 amino acids long. Written as DNA, the CDR3 is TGTGCCAGCAGCCCGGAGACAGGGAACAGTAATGAAAAACTGTTTTTT. It yields the protein CASSPETGNSNEKLFF. Variable domain in full (rest from reference TRBV5-4 and TRBJ1-4): ETGVTQSPTHLIKTRGQQVTLRCSSQSGHNTVSWYQQALGQGPQFIFQYYREEENGRGNFPPRFSGLQFPNYSSELNVNALELDDSALYLCASSPETGNSNEKLFFGSGTQLSVL.

The V gene is TRBV5-6, the J gene TRBJ2-3; weak D call: TRBD2 (5 bases). Germline assignment: CDR1 SGHDT and CDR2 YYEEEE. V was shortened by 4 bases and J by 4 bases, with 16 bases between the two germline ends. The CDR3 totals 15 residues. CDR3: CASSSRAAGADTQYF. The CDR3 nucleotides read TGTGCCAGCAGCAGCCGGGCGGCGGGCGCAGATACGCAGTATTTT.

V is TRBV5-4 and J is TRBJ1-2; 7 bases align to TRBD1. CDR1 and CDR2 from the germline V gene are SGHNT and YYREEE (reference sequence). The CDR3 totals 17 residues. The V and J ends lost 5 bases and 7 bases, in that order; junction bases with no gene match: 20. CDR3 in amino acids: CASSTRQGVPYIRGYTF. CDR3 coding DNA: TGTGCCAGCAGTACCCGACAGGGCGTCCCCTACATTCGTGGCTACACCTTC.

The genes are TRBV2 and TRBJ2-7; weak D call: TRBD1 (6 bases). Trimming left V 2 bases short and J 3 bases short, with 8 bases between. CDR1 and CDR2 (germline): SNHLY, FYNNEI. This CDR3 region has 13 residues. The CDR3 nucleotides read TGTGCCAGCAGTGAAACAGGGCGCTACGAGCAGTACTTC. Protein product: CASSETGRYEQYF.

V and J are TRBV6-4 and TRBJ2-3, with 9 bases identical to TRBD2. The CDR3 totals 15 residues. V trimming: 3 bases; J trimming: 0 bases; junction bases outside the gene matches: 1. CDR1 is MRHNA and CDR2 is SNTAGT in the germline V gene. The CDR3: CASSELAGSTDTQYF. Written as DNA, the CDR3 is TGTGCCAGCAGTGAACTAGCGGGCAGCACAGATACGCAGTATTTT.

The chain has TRBV2 and TRBJ1-1; D might be TRBD1 (6 bases). Per the germline V gene, CDR1 is SNHLY and CDR2 is FYNNEI. The CDR3 loop spans 13 amino acids. Trimming cost V 6 bases and J 3 bases, with 11 bases left between them. DNA for the CDR3: TGTGCCAGCAGCGACAGGCGGTACACTGAAGCTTTCTTT. Its protein is CASSDRRYTEAFF.

CDR3 sequence (DNA): TGTGCCAGCAGCAGAGGGGGAGTTGGGTACAATGAGCAGTTCTTC. This sequence encodes CASSRGGVGYNEQFF. The V call is TRBV7-3, the J call TRBJ2-1, with D perhaps matching TRBD1 (6 bases). The CDR3 loop spans 15 amino acids. The germline CDR1 and CDR2 sequences are SGHTA and FQGTGA. Trimming removed 5 bases at V and 4 bases at J, with 15 bases between.

The CDR3 sequence: CASGLGLNYGYTF. DNA of the CDR3: TGTGCTAGTGGTCTGGGACTGAACTATGGCTACACCTTC. The gene calls are TRBV12-5 and TRBJ1-2, with a possible D match to TRBD1 (5 bases). Trimming stripped 5 bases from V and 2 bases from J, with 9 bases between. The germline V gene has CDR1 LGHNT and CDR2 FRNRAP. This CDR3 is built from 13 residues.

The chain recombines TRBV18 with TRBJ1-1; 12 positions agree with TRBD1. Germline V gives CDR1 KGHSH, CDR2 LQKENI. CDR3 length: 14 amino acids. The J segment lost 8 bases and the V segment lost 3 bases, leaving 4 bases of the junction unmatched. CDR3 in amino acids: CASSPPGTGGEAFF. The CDR3 DNA reads as TGTGCCAGCTCACCCCCCGGGACAGGGGGCGAAGCTTTCTTT.

This clone appeared a few times. The chain recombines TRBV10-3 with TRBJ1-3; no firm D call. This CDR3 region has 15 residues. V gave up 5 bases and J gave up 2 bases, with 13 bases separating them. Germline CDR1 is ENHRY and CDR2 is SYGVKD. CDR3 coding DNA: TGTGCCATCAGTCTTGATCCAGGCGCTGGAAACACCATATATTTT. It is translated as CAISLDPGAGNTIYF.

This clone was picked up one time. The chain couples TRBV15 to TRBJ1-1; 10 nucleotides match TRBD1. The germline V gene has CDR1 LNHNV and CDR2 YYDKDF (reference sequence). The CDR3 has 15 residues. Losses at the gene ends were 3 bases for V and 11 bases for J; bases not matched to a gene: 12. The CDR3 region has the DNA TGTGCCACCAGCAGTTCCAGGACAGGGGGGGATCGGGCTTTCTTT. This codes for CATSSSRTGGDRAFF.

This chain uses TRBV5-1 with TRBJ2-1; TRBD2 aligns across 7 bases. This CDR3 contains 15 residues. J gave up 2 bases and V 3 bases, and 5 bases lay outside the gene matches. Looked up from germline, CDR1 is SGHRS and CDR2 is YFSETQ. The CDR3, as DNA: TGCGCCAGCAGCTGGGGGGGAGGTGCCTACAATGAGCAGTTCTTC. This codes for CASSWGGGAYNEQFF.

V and J are TRBV19 and TRBJ2-1; 7 positions agree with TRBD2. The V and J ends lost 3 bases and 6 bases, in that order; junction bases with no gene match: 5. Germline CDR1 is LNHDA and CDR2 is SQIVND (reference sequence). The length of the CDR3 is 14 residues. The chain's CDR3 is CASSMASGPNEQFF. The CDR3 DNA is TGTGCCAGTAGTATGGCTAGCGGACCCAATGAGCAGTTCTTC.

This clone was counted once. The chain is built from TRBV7-2 and TRBJ2-2; TRBD1 is a possible D gene (5 bases). Trimming pared 5 bases from V and 8 bases from J, leaving 15 bases between. Per germline, CDR1 SGHTA and CDR2 FQGNSA. This CDR3 contains 14 residues. CDR3 in amino acids: CASSHHRNRGELFF. The CDR3 coding sequence is TGTGCCAGCAGCCACCACAGGAACCGGGGGGAGCTGTTTTTT.

This CDR3 is CASSLWSGKSYEQYV. The CDR3 coding sequence is TGTGCCAGCAGCTTATGGAGCGGGAAGTCCTACGAGCAGTACGTC. The chain has TRBV7-9 and TRBJ2-7; 7 nucleotides align to TRBD2. With 2 bases clipped from V and 1 base from J, the junction kept 5 bases outside the gene matches. Germline CDR1 SEHNR, CDR2 FQNEAQ (reference sequence). The CDR3 sequence is 15 residues long.

The chain carries TRBV7-2 and TRBJ2-7; TRBD1 aligns across 12 bases. The germline V gene has CDR1 SGHTA and CDR2 FQGNSA. The CDR3 sequence is 18 residues long. V lost 3 bases, J lost 0 bases, and 9 bases stayed unmatched. CDR3 sequence (DNA): TGTGCCAGCAGCTTGGGGGACAGGGGGCGAAACCCCTCCTACGAGCAGTACTTC. It specifies CASSLGDRGRNPSYEQYF. Full variable domain (remainder filled in from reference TRBV7-2 and TRBJ2-7): GAGVSQSPSNKVTEKGKDVELRCDPISGHTALYWYRQSLGQGLEFLIYFQGNSAPDKSGLPSDRFSAERTGGSVSTLTIQRTQQEDSAVYLCASSLGDRGRNPSYEQYFGPGTRLTVT.

V gene TRBV7-9 combines with J gene TRBJ1-1; D is undetermined. CDR1 and CDR2 from the germline V gene are SEHNR and FQNEAQ (reference sequence). CDR3 length equals 12 residues. The ends were cut back, 5 bases at V and 5 bases at J, with 9 bases in the middle. CDR3 nucleotides: TGTGCCAGCAGCCTTACTCGGACTGAAGCTTTCTTT. Encoded protein: CASSLTRTEAFF.

The CDR3 DNA follows: TGTGCCAGTAGTACAGGGTTTTGGGACTATGGCTACACCTTC. Encoded protein: CASSTGFWDYGYTF. The V call is TRBV19, the J call TRBJ1-2; a possible D gene is TRBD1 (5 bases). The CDR3 extends over 14 amino acids. The ends were cut back, 4 bases at V and 3 bases at J, with 12 bases in the middle. CDR1 LNHDA and CDR2 SQIVND come from the germline V gene (reference sequence).

J is TRBJ1-2 and V is TRBV24-1; 9 bases agree with TRBD1. CDR3 size: 16 residues. Germline CDR1 reads KGHDR; CDR2 reads SFDVKD. J gave up 7 bases and V 4 bases, and 12 bases lay outside the gene matches. The CDR3 here is CATSDSGTGSISGYTF. CDR3 DNA sequence: TGTGCCACCAGTGACTCCGGGACAGGGAGTATAAGTGGCTACACCTTC.

V is TRBV6-5 and J is TRBJ1-2; TRBD1 matches 8 bases. This CDR3 is built from 14 residues. Germline V lookup: CDR1 MNHEY, CDR2 SVGAGI. The V gene end was trimmed by 7 bases and the J gene end by 5 bases; junction bases not matched to a gene: 9. The CDR3 reads CASTRQGFWYGYTF. The CDR3 DNA reads as TGTGCCAGCACCCGACAGGGGTTTTGGTATGGCTACACCTTC.

This rearrangement joins TRBV7-9 to TRBJ1-6, with D tentatively TRBD1 (5 bases). The CDR3 spans 14 residues. The V and J ends lost 4 bases and 10 bases respectively, with 14 bases between them. Germline V CDR1 and CDR2: SEHNR, FQNEAQ (reference sequence). In nucleotides, the CDR3 is TGTGCCAGCAGCTGGCAGTCGCAGGGCTCACCCCTCCACTTT. Residues: CASSWQSQGSPLHF.